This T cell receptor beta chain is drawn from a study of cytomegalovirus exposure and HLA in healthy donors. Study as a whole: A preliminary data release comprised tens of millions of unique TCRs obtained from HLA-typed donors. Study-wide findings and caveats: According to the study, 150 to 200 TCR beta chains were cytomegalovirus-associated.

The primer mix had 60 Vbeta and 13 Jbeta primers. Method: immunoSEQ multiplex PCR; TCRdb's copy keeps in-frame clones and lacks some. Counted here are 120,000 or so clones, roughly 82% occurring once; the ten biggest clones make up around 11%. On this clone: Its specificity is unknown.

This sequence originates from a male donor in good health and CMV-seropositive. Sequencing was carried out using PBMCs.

The CDR3, as DNA: TGTGCCAGCAGCTTAGAAGGTCACAGGGTGAGGACCGGGGAGCTGTTTTTT. This translates into CASSLEGHRVRTGELFF. The chain has TRBV11-2 and TRBJ2-2; D possibly corresponds to TRBD1 (6 bases). The CDR3 is made up of 17 amino acids. With 0 bases removed from V and 5 bases from J, the gap between germline ends came to 16 bases. The germline gives CDR1 SGHAT, CDR2 FQNNGV.